The rows below give T cell receptor beta chains drawn from one sample of a study of monozygotic twins with inflammatory bowel disease. TCRdb reprocessed the 5' RACE reads, keeping one entry per CDR3 protein, no DNA. Its listing shows approximately 400,000 distinct CDR3 sequences. The sample taken for sequencing was blood. Every receptor here comes from a human donor with ulcerative colitis or Crohn's disease, or a healthy co-twin of an affected twin (not recorded which). CDR3s include the opening cysteine and the closing phenylalanine or tryptophan. Each record gives: J gene, CDR3 length, V gene, CDR3 protein.

j_call: TRBJ2-2
cdr3_length: 18
v_call: TRBV7-3
cdr3_aa: CASSLTGTGVGRPGELFF

j_call: TRBJ1-1
cdr3_length: 17
v_call: TRBV7-2
cdr3_aa: CASSWTLSRRGNTEAFF

j_call: TRBJ2-2
cdr3_length: 15
v_call: TRBV5-1
cdr3_aa: CASSLVLANTGELFF

j_call: TRBJ1-3
cdr3_length: 14
v_call: TRBV5-4
cdr3_aa: CASSLGTDGNTIYF

j_call: TRBJ2-3
cdr3_length: 14
v_call: TRBV28
cdr3_aa: CASGTRTSGSTQYF

j_call: TRBJ1-1
cdr3_length: 16
v_call: TRBV1
cdr3_aa: CTSSQDRGPTNTEAFF

j_call: TRBJ1-1
cdr3_length: 15
v_call: TRBV2
cdr3_aa: CASLLYRSMNTEAFF

j_call: TRBJ1-3
cdr3_length: 14
v_call: TRBV7-2
cdr3_aa: CASSRDTSGNTIYF

j_call: TRBJ2-7
cdr3_length: 14
v_call: TRBV20-1
cdr3_aa: CSASPRASGARQYF

j_call: TRBJ2-3
cdr3_length: 16
v_call: TRBV5-5
cdr3_aa: CASSLASPSLGDTQYF

j_call: TRBJ2-1
cdr3_length: 14
v_call: TRBV20-1
cdr3_aa: CSAFTGGVDNEQFF

j_call: TRBJ1-4
cdr3_length: 15
v_call: TRBV11-2
cdr3_aa: CASSPTSFEYEKLFF

j_call: TRBJ1-4
cdr3_length: 12
v_call: TRBV7-6
cdr3_aa: CASSLDGTWVFF

j_call: TRBJ2-2
cdr3_length: 17
v_call: TRBV29-1
cdr3_aa: CSVEDPTGTPNTGELFF

j_call: TRBJ2-4
cdr3_length: 16
v_call: TRBV6-1
cdr3_aa: CASKRGARDAKNIQYF

j_call: TRBJ1-6
cdr3_length: 14
v_call: TRBV28
cdr3_aa: CATLTGGSYSPLHF

j_call: TRBJ2-7
cdr3_length: 14
v_call: TRBV27
cdr3_aa: CASSHGQGLYEQYF

j_call: TRBJ1-1
cdr3_length: 14
v_call: TRBV3-1
cdr3_aa: CASSQVRDGPEAFF

j_call: TRBJ2-3
cdr3_length: 13
v_call: TRBV5-1
cdr3_aa: CASGTGSPDTQYF

j_call: TRBJ1-6
cdr3_length: 17
v_call: TRBV27
cdr3_aa: CASSLSGLSSYNSPLHF

j_call: TRBJ2-3
cdr3_length: 16
v_call: TRBV12-3/TRBV12-4
cdr3_aa: CASSPITSGGTDTQYF

j_call: TRBJ2-7
cdr3_length: 13
v_call: TRBV5-1
cdr3_aa: CASRTGEVDEQYF

j_call: TRBJ1-1
cdr3_length: 17
v_call: TRBV5-1
cdr3_aa: CASSRPTGKNMNTEAFF

j_call: TRBJ2-1
cdr3_length: 15
v_call: TRBV18
cdr3_aa: CASSPSQGTHNEQFF

j_call: TRBJ2-2
cdr3_length: 16
v_call: TRBV20-1
cdr3_aa: CSAKRGGTGGTGELFF

j_call: TRBJ2-7
cdr3_length: 14
v_call: TRBV7-2
cdr3_aa: CASSVNRVSYEQYF

j_call: TRBJ2-1
cdr3_length: 14
v_call: TRBV7-2
cdr3_aa: CASTPRAGAYEQFF

j_call: TRBJ1-2
cdr3_length: 14
v_call: TRBV5-6
cdr3_aa: CASSLPRQNYGYTF

j_call: TRBJ1-5
cdr3_length: 15
v_call: TRBV6-5
cdr3_aa: CASSYARGTNQPQHF

j_call: TRBJ1-2
cdr3_length: 15
v_call: TRBV12-3/TRBV12-4
cdr3_aa: CASSPIAQSGDGYAF

j_call: TRBJ2-2
cdr3_length: 11
v_call: TRBV29-1
cdr3_aa: CSVEISGELFF

j_call: TRBJ1-2
cdr3_length: 15
v_call: TRBV7-2
cdr3_aa: CASSLMGQGWHGYTF

j_call: TRBJ2-7
cdr3_length: 17
v_call: TRBV9
cdr3_aa: CASSASAGGGSVYEQYF

j_call: TRBJ2-1
cdr3_length: 14
v_call: TRBV6-2/TRBV6-3
cdr3_aa: CASSFGLARGEQFF

j_call: TRBJ1-1
cdr3_length: 13
v_call: TRBV12-3/TRBV12-4
cdr3_aa: CASSLNGGTEAFF

j_call: TRBJ2-1
cdr3_length: 15
v_call: TRBV5-4
cdr3_aa: CASSLGGGRYNEQFF